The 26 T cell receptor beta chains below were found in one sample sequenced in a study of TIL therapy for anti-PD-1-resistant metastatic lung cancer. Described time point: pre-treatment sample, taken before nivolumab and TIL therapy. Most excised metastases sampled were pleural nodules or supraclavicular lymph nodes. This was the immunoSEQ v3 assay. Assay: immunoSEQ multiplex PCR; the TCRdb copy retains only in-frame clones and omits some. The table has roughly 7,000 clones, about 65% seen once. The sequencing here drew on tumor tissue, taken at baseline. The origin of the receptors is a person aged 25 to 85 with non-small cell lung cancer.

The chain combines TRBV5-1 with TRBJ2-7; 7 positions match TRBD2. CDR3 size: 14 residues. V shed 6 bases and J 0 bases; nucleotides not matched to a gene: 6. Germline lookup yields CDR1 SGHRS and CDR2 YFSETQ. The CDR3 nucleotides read TGCGCCAGCACCCCCCAGCGGGGCTCCTACGAGCAGTACTTC. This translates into CASTPQRGSYEQYF.

Written as DNA, the CDR3 is TGCGCCAGCAGCCAGCGGGACCTCATTCCAGATACGCAGTATTTT. This encodes CASSQRDLIPDTQYF. The chain employs TRBV4-1 and TRBJ2-3; D is possibly TRBD2 (6 bases). V was clipped by 3 bases and J by 4 bases, with 14 bases between them. The germline V gene encodes CDR1 MGHRA and CDR2 YSYEKL. This CDR3 has 15 amino acids.

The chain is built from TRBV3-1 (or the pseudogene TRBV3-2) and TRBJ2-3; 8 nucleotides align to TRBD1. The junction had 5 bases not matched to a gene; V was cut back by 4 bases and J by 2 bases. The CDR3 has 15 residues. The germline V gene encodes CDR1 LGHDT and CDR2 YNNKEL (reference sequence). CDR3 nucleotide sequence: TGTGCCAGCAGCCCCGGGACAGGATTCACAGATACGCAGTATTTT. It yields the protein CASSPGTGFTDTQYF.

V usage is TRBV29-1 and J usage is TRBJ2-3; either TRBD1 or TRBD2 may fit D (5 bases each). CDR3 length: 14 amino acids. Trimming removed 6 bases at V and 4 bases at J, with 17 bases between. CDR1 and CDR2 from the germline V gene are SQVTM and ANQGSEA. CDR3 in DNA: TGCAGCGTCGAGGGGTGGTTTTCGGCAGATACGCAGTATTTT. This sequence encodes CSVEGWFSADTQYF.

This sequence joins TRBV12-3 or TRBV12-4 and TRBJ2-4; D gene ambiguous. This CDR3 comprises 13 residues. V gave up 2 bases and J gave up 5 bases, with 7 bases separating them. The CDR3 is CASSLRGQNIQYF. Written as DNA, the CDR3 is TGTGCCAGCAGTTTAAGAGGCCAAAACATTCAGTACTTC.

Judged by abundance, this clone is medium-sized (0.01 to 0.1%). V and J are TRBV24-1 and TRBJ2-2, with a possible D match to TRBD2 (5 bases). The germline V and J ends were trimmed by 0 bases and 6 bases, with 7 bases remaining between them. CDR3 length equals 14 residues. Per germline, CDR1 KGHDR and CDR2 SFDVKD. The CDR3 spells CATSDLEGSGELFF. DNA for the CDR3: TGTGCCACCAGTGATTTGGAGGGTTCCGGGGAGCTGTTTTTT.

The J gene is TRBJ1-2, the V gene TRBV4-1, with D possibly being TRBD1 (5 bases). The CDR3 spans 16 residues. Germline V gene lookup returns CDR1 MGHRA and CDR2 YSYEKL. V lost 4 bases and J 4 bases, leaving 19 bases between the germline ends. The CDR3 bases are TGCGCCAGCAGCCTCAAACAGGAGTCTGGAACCTATGGCTACACCTTC. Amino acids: CASSLKQESGTYGYTF.

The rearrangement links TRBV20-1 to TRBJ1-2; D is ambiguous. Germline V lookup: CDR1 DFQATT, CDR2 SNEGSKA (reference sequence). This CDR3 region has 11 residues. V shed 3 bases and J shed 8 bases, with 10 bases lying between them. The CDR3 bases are TGCAGTGCTAGTCCCGCCCAGGGCTACACCTTC. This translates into CSASPAQGYTF.

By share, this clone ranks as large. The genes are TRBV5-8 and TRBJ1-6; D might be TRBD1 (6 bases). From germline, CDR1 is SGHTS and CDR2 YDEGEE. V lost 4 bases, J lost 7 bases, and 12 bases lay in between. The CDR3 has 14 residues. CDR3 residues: CASSLGGPNSPLHF. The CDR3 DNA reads TGTGCCAGCAGCCTCGGGGGGCCGAATTCACCCCTCCACTTT.

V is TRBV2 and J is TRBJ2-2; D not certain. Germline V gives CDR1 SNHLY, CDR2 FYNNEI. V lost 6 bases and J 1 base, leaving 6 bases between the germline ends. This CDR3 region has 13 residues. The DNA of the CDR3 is TGTGCCAGCAGCCTAATGAACACCGGGGAGCTGTTTTTT. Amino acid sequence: CASSLMNTGELFF.

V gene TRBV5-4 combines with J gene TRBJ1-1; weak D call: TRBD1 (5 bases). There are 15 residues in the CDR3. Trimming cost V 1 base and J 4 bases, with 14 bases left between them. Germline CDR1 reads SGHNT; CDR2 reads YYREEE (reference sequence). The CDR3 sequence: CASSLPGGGGTEAFF. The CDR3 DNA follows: TGTGCCAGCAGCTTGCCTGGGGGGGGAGGCACTGAAGCTTTCTTT.

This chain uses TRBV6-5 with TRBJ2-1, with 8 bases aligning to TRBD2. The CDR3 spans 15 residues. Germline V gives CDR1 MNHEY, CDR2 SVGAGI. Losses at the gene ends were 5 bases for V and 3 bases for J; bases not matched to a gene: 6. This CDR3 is CASSTGGGIYNEQFF. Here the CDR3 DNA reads TGTGCCAGCAGTACCGGGGGGGGTATCTACAATGAGCAGTTCTTC.

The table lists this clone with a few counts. The CDR3 bases are TGTGCGTTCTCCAGACGCCCCTCCTACAATGAGCAGTTCTTC. Translated, it gives CAFSRRPSYNEQFF. This chain joins TRBV30 and TRBJ2-1; D call uncertain. There are 14 residues in the CDR3. Germline V gene lookup returns CDR1 GTSNPN and CDR2 SVGIG (reference sequence). The entire variable domain, with the rest obtained from reference TRBV30 and TRBJ2-1, is as follows: SQTIHQWPATLVQPVGSPLSLECTVEGTSNPNLYWYRQAAGRGLQLLFYSVGIGQISSEVPQNLSASRPQDRQFILSSKKLLLSDSGFYLCAFSRRPSYNEQFFGPGTRLTVL.

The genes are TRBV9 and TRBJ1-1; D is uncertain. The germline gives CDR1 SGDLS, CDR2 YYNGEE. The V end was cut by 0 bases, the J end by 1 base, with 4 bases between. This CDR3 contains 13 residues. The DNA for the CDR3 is TGTGCCAGCAGCGTAGGCAGGAACACTGAAGCTTTCTTT. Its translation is CASSVGRNTEAFF.

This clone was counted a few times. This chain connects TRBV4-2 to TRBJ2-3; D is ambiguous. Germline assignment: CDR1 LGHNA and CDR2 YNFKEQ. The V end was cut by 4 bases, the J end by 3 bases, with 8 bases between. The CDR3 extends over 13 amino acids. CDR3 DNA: TGTGCCAGCAGCCGTGAGAGAACAGATACGCAGTATTTT. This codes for CASSRERTDTQYF.

In DNA form, the CDR3 reads TGTGCTAGTGGGCAAACAGTTAACACTGAAGCTTTCTTT. This sequence encodes CASGQTVNTEAFF. This chain connects TRBV12-5 to TRBJ1-1; unclear D gene. The CDR3 length is 13 residues. Between the trimmed V and J ends, which lost 6 bases and 2 bases, there was a span of 10 bases. Germline V gives CDR1 LGHNT, CDR2 FRNRAP.

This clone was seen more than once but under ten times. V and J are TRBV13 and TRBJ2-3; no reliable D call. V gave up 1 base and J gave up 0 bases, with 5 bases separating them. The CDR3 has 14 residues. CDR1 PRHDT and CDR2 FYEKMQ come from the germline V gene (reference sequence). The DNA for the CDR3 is TGTGCCAGCAGCTTAGAAGGGAGCACAGATACGCAGTATTTT. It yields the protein CASSLEGSTDTQYF.

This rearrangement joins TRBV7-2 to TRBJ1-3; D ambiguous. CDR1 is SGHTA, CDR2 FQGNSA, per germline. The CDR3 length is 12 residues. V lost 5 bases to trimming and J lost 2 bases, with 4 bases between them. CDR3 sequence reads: CASSRTGNTIYF. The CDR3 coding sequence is TGTGCCAGCAGCAGGACTGGAAACACCATATATTTT. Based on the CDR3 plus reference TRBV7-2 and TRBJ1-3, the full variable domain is GAGVSQSPSNKVTEKGKDVELRCDPISGHTALYWYRQSLGQGLEFLIYFQGNSAPDKSGLPSDRFSAERTGGSVSTLTIQRTQQEDSAVYLCASSRTGNTIYFGEGSWLTVV.

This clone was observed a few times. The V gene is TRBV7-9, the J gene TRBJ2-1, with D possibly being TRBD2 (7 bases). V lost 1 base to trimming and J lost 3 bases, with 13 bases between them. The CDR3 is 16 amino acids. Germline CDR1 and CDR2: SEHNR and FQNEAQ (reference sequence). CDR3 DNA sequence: TGTGCCAGCAGCTTAGTTTGGGGGGGCCGCTACAATGAGCAGTTCTTC. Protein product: CASSLVWGGRYNEQFF. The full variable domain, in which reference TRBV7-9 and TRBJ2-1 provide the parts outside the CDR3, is DTGVSQNPRHKITKRGQNVTFRCDPISEHNRLYWYRQTLGQGPEFLTYFQNEAQLEKSRLLSDRFSAERPKGSFSTLEIQRTEQGDSAMYLCASSLVWGGRYNEQFFGPGTRLTVL.

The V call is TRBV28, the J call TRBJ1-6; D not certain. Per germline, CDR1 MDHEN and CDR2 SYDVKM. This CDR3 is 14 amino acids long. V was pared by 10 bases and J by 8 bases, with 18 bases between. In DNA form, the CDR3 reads TGTGCCACGATCACCCCCTTGAGGGATTCACCCCTCCACTTT. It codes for CATITPLRDSPLHF. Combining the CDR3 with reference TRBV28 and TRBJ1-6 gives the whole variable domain DVKVTQSSRYLVKRTGEKVFLECVQDMDHENMFWYRQDPGLGLRLIYFSYDVKMKEKGDIPEGYSVSREKKERFSLILESASTNQTSMYLCATITPLRDSPLHFGNGTRLTVT.

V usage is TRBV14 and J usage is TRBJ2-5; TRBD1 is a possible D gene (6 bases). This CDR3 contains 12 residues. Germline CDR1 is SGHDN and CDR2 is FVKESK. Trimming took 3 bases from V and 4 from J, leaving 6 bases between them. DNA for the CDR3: TGTGCCAGCAGCCAGGGGGCAGAGACCCAGTACTTC. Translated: CASSQGAETQYF.

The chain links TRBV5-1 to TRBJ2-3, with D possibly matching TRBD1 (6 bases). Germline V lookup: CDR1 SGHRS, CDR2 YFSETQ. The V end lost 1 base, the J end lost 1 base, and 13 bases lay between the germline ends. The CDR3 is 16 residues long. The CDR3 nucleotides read TGCGCCAGCAGCTTGATGGGTCCAGGGGGCACAGATACGCAGTATTTT. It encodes CASSLMGPGGTDTQYF. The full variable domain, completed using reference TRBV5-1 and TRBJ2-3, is KAGVTQTPRYLIKTRGQQVTLSCSPISGHRSVSWYQQTPGQGLQFLFEYFSETQRNKGNFPGRFSGRQFSNSRSEMNVSTLELGDSALYLCASSLMGPGGTDTQYFGPGTRLTVL.

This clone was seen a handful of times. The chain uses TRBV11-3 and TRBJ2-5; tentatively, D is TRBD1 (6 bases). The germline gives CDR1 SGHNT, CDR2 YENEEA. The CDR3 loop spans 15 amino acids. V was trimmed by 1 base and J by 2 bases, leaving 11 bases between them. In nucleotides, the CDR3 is TGTGCCAGCAGCTTAGGACCGGGACATCAAGAGACCCAGTACTTC. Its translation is CASSLGPGHQETQYF.

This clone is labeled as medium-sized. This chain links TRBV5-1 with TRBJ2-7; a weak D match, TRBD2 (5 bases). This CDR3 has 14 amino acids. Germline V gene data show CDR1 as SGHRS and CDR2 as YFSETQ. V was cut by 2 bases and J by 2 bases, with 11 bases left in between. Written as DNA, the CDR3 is TGCGCCAGCAGCTTCGACACGGGGACCTACGAGCAGTACTTC. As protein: CASSFDTGTYEQYF.

CDR3 bases: TGTGCCAGCAGTTCACCGGGACCCGCCGGCGAGCAGTACTTC. This codes for CASSSPGPAGEQYF. This rearrangement joins TRBV28 to TRBJ2-7; D assignment may be TRBD1 or TRBD2 (5 bases each). Looked up from germline, CDR1 is MDHEN and CDR2 is SYDVKM. Trimming took 4 bases from V and 6 from J, leaving 16 bases between them. CDR3 length equals 14 residues.

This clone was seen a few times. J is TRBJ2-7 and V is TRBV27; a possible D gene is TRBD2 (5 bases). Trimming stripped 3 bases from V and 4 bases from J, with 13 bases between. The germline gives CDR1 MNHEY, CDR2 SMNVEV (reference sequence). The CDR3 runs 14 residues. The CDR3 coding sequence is TGTGCCAGCAGTTTTGGTGGGAGTGTGTACGAGCAGTACTTC. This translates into CASSFGGSVYEQYF.